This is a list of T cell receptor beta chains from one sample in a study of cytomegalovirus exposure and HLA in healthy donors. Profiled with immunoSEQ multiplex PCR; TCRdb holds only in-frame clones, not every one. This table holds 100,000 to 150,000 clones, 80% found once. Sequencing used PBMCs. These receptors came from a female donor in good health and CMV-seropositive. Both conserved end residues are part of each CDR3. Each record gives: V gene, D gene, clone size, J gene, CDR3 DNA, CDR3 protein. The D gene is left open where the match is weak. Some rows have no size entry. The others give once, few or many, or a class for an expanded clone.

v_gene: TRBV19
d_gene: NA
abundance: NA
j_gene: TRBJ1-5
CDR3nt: TGTGCCAGTCAATCCCAGGGAGGGCAGCCCCAGCATTTT
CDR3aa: CASQSQGGQPQHF

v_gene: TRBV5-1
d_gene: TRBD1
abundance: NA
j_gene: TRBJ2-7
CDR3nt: TGCGCCAGCAGCGCCGGACAGGACTCCTACGAGCAGTACTTC
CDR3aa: CASSAGQDSYEQYF

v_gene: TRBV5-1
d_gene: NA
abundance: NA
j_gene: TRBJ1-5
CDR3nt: TGCGCCAGCAGCTTGGGAGAGCTTAGCAATCAGCCCCAGCATTTT
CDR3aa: CASSLGELSNQPQHF

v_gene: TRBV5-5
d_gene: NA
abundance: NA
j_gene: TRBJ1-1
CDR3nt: TGTGCCAGCAGCCTCTTCGGGGCTGAAGCTTTCTTT
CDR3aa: CASSLFGAEAFF

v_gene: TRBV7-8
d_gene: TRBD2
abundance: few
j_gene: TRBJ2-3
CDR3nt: TGTGCCAGCAGCTTAAACGGCGGGGGGCTCACAGATACGCAGTATTTT
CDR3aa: CASSLNGGGLTDTQYF

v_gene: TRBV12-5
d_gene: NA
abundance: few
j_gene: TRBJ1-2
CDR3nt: TGTGCTAGTGGTTTCGACGATCGGGGTGGCTACACCTTC
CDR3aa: CASGFDDRGGYTF

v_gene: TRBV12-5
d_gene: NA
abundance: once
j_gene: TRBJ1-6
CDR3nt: TGTGCTAGTGGTTTGGAAAGAGCCAATAGCTCCTATAATTCACCCCTCCACTTT
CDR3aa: CASGLERANSSYNSPLHF

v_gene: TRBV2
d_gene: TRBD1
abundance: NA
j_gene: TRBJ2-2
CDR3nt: TGTGCCAGTGAGTGGGACAGAGCGAACACCGGGGAGCTGTTTTTT
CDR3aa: CASEWDRANTGELFF

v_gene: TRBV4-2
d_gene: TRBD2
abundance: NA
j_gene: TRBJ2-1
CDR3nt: TGTGCCAGCAGCCCGTCGGAGGCTAGCGGGGGATACAATGAGCAGTTCTTC
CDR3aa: CASSPSEASGGYNEQFF

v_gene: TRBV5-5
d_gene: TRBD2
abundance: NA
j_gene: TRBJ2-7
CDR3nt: TGTGCCAGCAGCCGGGGGGAGATAAACTACGAGCAGTACTTC
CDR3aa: CASSRGEINYEQYF

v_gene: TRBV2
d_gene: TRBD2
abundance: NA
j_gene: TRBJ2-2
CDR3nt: TGTGCCAGCAGTGCCCCCCGCAGGGCGGGGGACACCGGGGAGCTGTTTTTT
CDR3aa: CASSAPRRAGDTGELFF

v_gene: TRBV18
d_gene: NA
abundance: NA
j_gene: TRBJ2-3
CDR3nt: TGTGCCAGCTCACGAGACAAGGGGGCAGATACGCAGTATTTT
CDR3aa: CASSRDKGADTQYF

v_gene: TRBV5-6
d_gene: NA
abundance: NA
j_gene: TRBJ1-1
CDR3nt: TGTGCCAGCAGCTGGGAGGGGGGAATGAACACTGAAGCTTTCTTT
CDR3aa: CASSWEGGMNTEAFF

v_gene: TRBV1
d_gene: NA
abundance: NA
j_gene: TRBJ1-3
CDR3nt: TGCACCAGCAGCCACACGCGGGACAGCCGCTCTGGAAACACCATATATTTT
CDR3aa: CTSSHTRDSRSGNTIYF

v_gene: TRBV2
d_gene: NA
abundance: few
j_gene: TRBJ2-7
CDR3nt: TGTGCCAGCACAGGGGCCCCCTCGGGGGAGCAGTACTTC
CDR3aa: CASTGAPSGEQYF

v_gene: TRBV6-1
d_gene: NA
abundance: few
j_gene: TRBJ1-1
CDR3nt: TGTGCCAGCAGCAGGGAGGGCACTGAAGCTTTCTTT
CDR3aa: CASSREGTEAFF

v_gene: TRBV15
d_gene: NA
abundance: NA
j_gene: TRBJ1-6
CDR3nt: TGTGCCACCAGCAGAGACGGACAGTATAATTCACCCCTCCACTTT
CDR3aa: CATSRDGQYNSPLHF

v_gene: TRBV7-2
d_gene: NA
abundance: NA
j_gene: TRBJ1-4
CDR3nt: TGTGCCAGCAGGGGGGGGGCAACTAATGAAAAACTGTTTTTT
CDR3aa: CASRGGATNEKLFF

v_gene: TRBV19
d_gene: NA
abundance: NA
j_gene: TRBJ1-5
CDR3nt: TGTGCCAGTAGTATAGAGCAGGACTCAGGTTTCCAGCATTTT
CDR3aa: CASSIEQDSGFQHF

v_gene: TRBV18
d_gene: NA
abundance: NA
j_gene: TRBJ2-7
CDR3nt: TGTGCCAGCTCACCCGAACGGGGGAGCGAGCAGTACTTC
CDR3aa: CASSPERGSEQYF

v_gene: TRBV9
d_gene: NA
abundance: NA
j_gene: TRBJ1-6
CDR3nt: TGTGCCAGCAGCATTCGGGGGGATAGTAGTCGGTCACCCCTCCACTTT
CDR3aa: CASSIRGDSSRSPLHF

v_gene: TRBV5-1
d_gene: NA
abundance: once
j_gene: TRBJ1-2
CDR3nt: TGCGCCAGCAGCTTGGTCGATGCAGGGGATTATGGCTACACCTTC
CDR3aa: CASSLVDAGDYGYTF

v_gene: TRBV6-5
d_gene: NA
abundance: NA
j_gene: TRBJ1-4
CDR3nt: TGTGCCAGCAGTTCCGAGTTTTACAATGAAAAACTGTTTTTT
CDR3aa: CASSSEFYNEKLFF

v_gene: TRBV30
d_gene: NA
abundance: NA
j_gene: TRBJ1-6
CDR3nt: TGTGCCTGGAGTGTCAACCCGGGAGACGGCTCTAGCTTT
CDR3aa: CAWSVNPGDGSSF

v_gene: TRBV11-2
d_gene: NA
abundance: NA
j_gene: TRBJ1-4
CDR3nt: TGTGCCAGCAGCTTAGGGGGACTGTCTAATGAAAAACTGTTTTTT
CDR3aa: CASSLGGLSNEKLFF

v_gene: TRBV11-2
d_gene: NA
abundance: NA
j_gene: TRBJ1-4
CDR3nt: TGTGCCAGCAGCTTCAGGGCGCGGGAAAAACTGTTTTTT
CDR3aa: CASSFRAREKLFF